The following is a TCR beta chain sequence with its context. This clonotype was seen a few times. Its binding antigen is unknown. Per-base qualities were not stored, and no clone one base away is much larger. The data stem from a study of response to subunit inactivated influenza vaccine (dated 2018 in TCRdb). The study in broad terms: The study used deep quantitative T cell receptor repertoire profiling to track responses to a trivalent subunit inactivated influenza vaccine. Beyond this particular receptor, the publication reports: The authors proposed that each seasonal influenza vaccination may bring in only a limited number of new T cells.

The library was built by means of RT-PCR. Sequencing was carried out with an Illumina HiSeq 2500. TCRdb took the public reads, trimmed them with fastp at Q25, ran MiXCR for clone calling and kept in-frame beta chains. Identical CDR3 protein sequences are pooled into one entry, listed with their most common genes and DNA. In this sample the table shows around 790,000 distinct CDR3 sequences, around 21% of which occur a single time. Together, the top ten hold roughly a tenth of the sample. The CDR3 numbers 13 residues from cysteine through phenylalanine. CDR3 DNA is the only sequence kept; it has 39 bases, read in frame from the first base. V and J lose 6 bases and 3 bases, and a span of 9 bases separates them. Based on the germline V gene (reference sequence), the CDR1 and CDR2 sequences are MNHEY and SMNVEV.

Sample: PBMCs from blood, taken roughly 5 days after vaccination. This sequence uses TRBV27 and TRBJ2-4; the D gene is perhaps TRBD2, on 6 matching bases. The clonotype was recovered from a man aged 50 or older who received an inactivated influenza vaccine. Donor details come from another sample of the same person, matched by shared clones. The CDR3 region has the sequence CASRAGSKNIQYF. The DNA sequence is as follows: TGTGCCAGCAGAGCCGGGAGCAAAAACATTCAGTACTTC.